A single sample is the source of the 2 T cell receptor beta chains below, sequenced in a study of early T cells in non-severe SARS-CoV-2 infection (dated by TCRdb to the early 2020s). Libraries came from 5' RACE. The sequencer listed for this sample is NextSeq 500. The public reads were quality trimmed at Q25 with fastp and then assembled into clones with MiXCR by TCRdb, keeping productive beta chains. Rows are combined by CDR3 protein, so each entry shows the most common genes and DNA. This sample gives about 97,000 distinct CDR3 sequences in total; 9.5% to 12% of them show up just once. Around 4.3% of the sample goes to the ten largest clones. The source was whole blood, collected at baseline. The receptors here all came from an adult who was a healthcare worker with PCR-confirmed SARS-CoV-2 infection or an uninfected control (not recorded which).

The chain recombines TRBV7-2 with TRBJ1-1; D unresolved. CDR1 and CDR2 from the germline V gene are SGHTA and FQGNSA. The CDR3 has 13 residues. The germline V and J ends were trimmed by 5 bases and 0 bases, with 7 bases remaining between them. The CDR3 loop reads CASSGYVNTEAFF. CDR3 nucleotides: TGTGCCAGCAGCGGGTACGTGAACACTGAAGCTTTCTTT.

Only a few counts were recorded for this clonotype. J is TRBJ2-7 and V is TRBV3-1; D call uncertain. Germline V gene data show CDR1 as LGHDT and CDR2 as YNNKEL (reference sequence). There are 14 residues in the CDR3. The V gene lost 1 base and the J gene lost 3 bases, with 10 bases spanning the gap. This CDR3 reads CASSQVMPGYEQYF. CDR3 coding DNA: TGTGCCAGCAGCCAAGTCATGCCGGGCTACGAGCAGTACTTC.